These 25 T cell receptor beta chains originate from one sample sequenced in a study of control samples from healthy donors and cancer patients. Measured with immunoSEQ multiplex PCR; TCRdb has only the in-frame clones, and not every one. Of approximately 60,000 clones detected, more than 85% appear once; the ten largest clones hold 0.8% to 1%. The source material was PBMCs. The receptor source for this set is a man aged 30 to 39 with colorectal cancer.

The chain uses TRBV7-2 and TRBJ1-6; D gene ambiguous. The CDR3 contains 16 residues. Germline CDR1 SGHTA, CDR2 FQGNSA. The V gene lost 4 bases and the J gene lost 10 bases, with 20 bases spanning the gap. The chain's CDR3 is CASSYPAVSRGSPLHF. In DNA, the CDR3 is TGTGCCAGCAGCTATCCGGCAGTCAGCAGAGGCTCACCCCTCCACTTT. Supplemented by reference TRBV7-2 and TRBJ1-6, the full variable domain reads GAGVSQSPSNKVTEKGKDVELRCDPISGHTALYWYRQSLGQGLEFLIYFQGNSAPDKSGLPSDRFSAERTGGSVSTLTIQRTQQEDSAVYLCASSYPAVSRGSPLHFGNGTRLTVT.

The V and J genes are TRBV23-1 and TRBJ2-7; D might be TRBD2 (5 bases). TRBV23-1 is an open reading frame whose function is uncertain. Trimming cost V 10 bases and J 5 bases, with 30 bases left between them. This CDR3 contains 17 residues. CDR3 DNA sequence: TGCGCCACCCGTCGACTCGAGGGCCAAGATTCCCCGGACGAGCAGTACTTC. It codes for CATRRLEGQDSPDEQYF.

The chain is built from TRBV7-9 and TRBJ1-1; tentative D call: TRBD1 (5 bases). The germline CDR1 and CDR2 sequences are SEHNR and FQNEAQ (reference sequence). Trimming took off 7 bases at V and 2 bases at J, with 14 bases between the two ends. This CDR3 has 14 amino acids. The CDR3 sequence: CASTRGGRNTEAFF. The CDR3 DNA reads as TGTGCCAGCACCCGGGGGGGAAGAAACACTGAAGCTTTCTTT.

The chain uses TRBV5-1 and TRBJ2-2, with 9 bases fitting TRBD2. The CDR3 covers 16 residues. Losses at the gene ends were 8 bases for V and 4 bases for J; bases not matched to a gene: 12. Germline V gene sequence: CDR1 SGHRS, CDR2 YFSETQ. Here the CDR3 DNA reads TGCGCCAGTACTGATGGGGGACTAGCCATCACCGGGGAGCTGTTTTTT. Amino acids: CASTDGGLAITGELFF. The complete variable domain, with remaining parts taken from reference TRBV5-1 and TRBJ2-2, reads KAGVTQTPRYLIKTRGQQVTLSCSPISGHRSVSWYQQTPGQGLQFLFEYFSETQRNKGNFPGRFSGRQFSNSRSEMNVSTLELGDSALYLCASTDGGLAITGELFFGEGSRLTVL.

This chain connects TRBV3-1 (or the pseudogene TRBV3-2) to TRBJ1-1; 10 nucleotides line up with TRBD1. There are 18 residues in the CDR3. Trimming removed 2 bases from V and 4 bases from J; junction bases left unmatched: 13. The germline V gene has CDR1 LGHDT and CDR2 YNNKEL (reference sequence). This CDR3 is CASSQLLGRDRGSTEAFF. CDR3 bases: TGTGCCAGCAGCCAACTTCTCGGCCGGGACAGGGGATCCACTGAAGCTTTCTTT.

The chain carries TRBV6-4 and TRBJ1-6; D perhaps matches TRBD1 (6 bases). Germline V gene lookup returns CDR1 MRHNA and CDR2 SNTAGT. The CDR3 length is 14 residues. Trimming shortened V by 6 bases and J by 0 bases, and 6 bases separated the two germline ends. CDR3 sequence: CASRDSSYNSPLHF. DNA for the CDR3: TGTGCCAGCAGGGACAGCTCCTATAATTCACCCCTCCACTTT.

Remarks on this clone: This same CDR3 is encoded by further DNA sequences in the sample. V gene TRBV5-1 combines with J gene TRBJ2-2, with 9 nucleotides matching TRBD1. Trimming at V came to 4 bases and at J to 4 bases, leaving 2 bases not matched to a gene. The CDR3 runs 14 residues. Looked up from germline, CDR1 is SGHRS and CDR2 is YFSETQ. The CDR3 reads CASSATGGTGELFF. CDR3 bases: TGCGCCAGCAGCGCGACAGGGGGCACCGGGGAGCTGTTTTTT. Supplemented by reference TRBV5-1 and TRBJ2-2, the full variable domain reads KAGVTQTPRYLIKTRGQQVTLSCSPISGHRSVSWYQQTPGQGLQFLFEYFSETQRNKGNFPGRFSGRQFSNSRSEMNVSTLELGDSALYLCASSATGGTGELFFGEGSRLTVL.

The chain has TRBV7-2 and TRBJ1-2, with D uncertain. Trimming took off 1 base at V and 4 bases at J, with 10 bases between the two ends. The CDR3 sequence is 14 residues long. Germline CDR1 SGHTA, CDR2 FQGNSA. The CDR3 spells CASSLDRRSYGYTF. The CDR3 DNA follows: TGTGCCAGCAGCTTAGATCGACGGTCCTATGGCTACACCTTC.

This rearrangement joins TRBV2 to TRBJ2-4; 7 bases align to TRBD1. There are 16 residues in the CDR3. Germline CDR1 and CDR2: SNHLY and FYNNEI. With 6 bases clipped from V and 1 base from J, the junction kept 9 bases outside the gene matches. The CDR3 DNA reads as TGTGCCAGCAGAAAGGGACAGCTAGATGCCAAAAACATTCAGTACTTC. This translates into CASRKGQLDAKNIQYF.

The chain employs TRBV5-6 and TRBJ2-6, with D unresolved. The CDR3 spans 15 residues. The germline CDR1 and CDR2 sequences are SGHDT and YYEEEE. V lost 3 bases and J 3 bases, leaving 10 bases between the germline ends. The chain's CDR3 is CASSYGRYGANVLTF. The CDR3 DNA reads as TGTGCCAGCAGCTACGGCAGGTATGGGGCCAACGTCCTGACTTTC. Full variable domain (rest looked up from reference TRBV5-6 and TRBJ2-6): DAGVTQSPTHLIKTRGQQVTLRCSPKSGHDTVSWYQQALGQGPQFIFQYYEEEERQRGNFPDRFSGHQFPNYSSELNVNALLLGDSALYLCASSYGRYGANVLTFGAGSRLTVL.

This clone was seen more than once but under ten times. The J gene is TRBJ2-5, the V gene TRBV10-3, with D unresolved. The germline gives CDR1 ENHRY, CDR2 SYGVKD. The V and J ends lost 0 bases and 5 bases respectively, with 1 base between them. This CDR3 has 11 residues. CDR3 residues: CAISESETQYF. The DNA of the CDR3 is TGTGCCATCAGTGAGTCGGAGACCCAGTACTTC.

The chain uses TRBV7-8 and TRBJ2-2; D perhaps matches TRBD2 (7 bases). Between the trimmed V and J ends, which lost 1 base and 2 bases, there was a span of 11 bases. The length of the CDR3 is 16 residues. The V gene's germline CDR1 is SGHVS and CDR2 FQNEAQ. The CDR3: CASSLGRGANTGELFF. CDR3 nucleotide sequence: TGTGCCAGCAGCTTAGGACGGGGGGCCAACACCGGGGAGCTGTTTTTT.

This chain connects TRBV6-2 or TRBV6-3 to TRBJ2-7, with D uncertain. The germline CDR1 and CDR2 sequences are MNHEY and SVGEGT. This CDR3 comprises 13 residues. V lost 1 base, J lost 3 bases, and 7 bases lay in between. The CDR3 sequence is CASSYLGIYEQYV. The CDR3 DNA sequence: TGTGCCAGCAGTTACTTGGGGATCTACGAGCAGTACGTC.

V is TRBV15 and J is TRBJ1-4; D remains ambiguous. Germline loops: CDR1 LNHNV, CDR2 YYDKDF (reference sequence). The CDR3 loop spans 14 amino acids. Trimming left V 3 bases short and J 8 bases short, with 13 bases between. The CDR3: CATSSESGSEKLFF. CDR3 in DNA: TGTGCCACCAGCAGCGAATCCGGGAGCGAAAAACTGTTTTTT.

The V and J genes are TRBV3-1 (or the pseudogene TRBV3-2) and TRBJ1-1; TRBD1 agrees at 8 bases. Looked up from germline, CDR1 is LGHDT and CDR2 is YNNKEL (reference sequence). V dropped 4 bases and J dropped 5; count of bases not matched to a gene: 6. There are 14 residues in the CDR3. CDR3 in amino acids: CASSPWTGLTEAFF. CDR3 sequence (DNA): TGTGCCAGCAGCCCCTGGACAGGGTTGACTGAAGCTTTCTTT.

The chain uses TRBV5-1 and TRBJ2-1; unclear D gene. Germline V gene sequence: CDR1 SGHRS, CDR2 YFSETQ. The ends were cut back, 4 bases at V and 1 base at J, with 15 bases in the middle. The CDR3 is 16 amino acids. The CDR3 DNA sequence: TGCGCCAGCAGCACAAACCCTCTCGGGTCCTACAATGAGCAGTTCTTC. Encoded protein: CASSTNPLGSYNEQFF.

This sequence joins TRBV3-1 (or the pseudogene TRBV3-2) and TRBJ2-2; D might be TRBD2 (6 bases). The CDR3 is 16 residues long. V was trimmed by 6 bases and J by 0 bases, leaving 14 bases between them. Germline assignment: CDR1 LGHDT and CDR2 YNNKEL (reference sequence). The CDR3 coding sequence is TGTGCCAGCAGTCCCCGGGGGTTCGCGAACACCGGGGAGCTGTTTTTT. It translates to CASSPRGFANTGELFF.

The chain uses TRBV5-6 and TRBJ1-2; D is possibly TRBD1 (5 bases). This CDR3 contains 15 residues. V shed 1 base and J shed 4 bases, with 14 bases lying between them. Germline V gives CDR1 SGHDT, CDR2 YYEEEE. The CDR3 reads CASSLMSREIYGYTF. For the CDR3, the DNA is TGTGCCAGCAGCTTGATGAGCAGGGAGATCTATGGCTACACCTTC.

V gene TRBV3-1 (or the pseudogene TRBV3-2) combines with J gene TRBJ1-1, with D tentatively TRBD1 (6 bases). In germline, CDR1 is LGHDT, CDR2 YNNKEL (reference sequence). Trimming stripped 4 bases from V and 7 bases from J, with 10 bases between. The CDR3 totals 12 residues. Written as DNA, the CDR3 is TGTGCCAGCAGCCTAAGCAGGGGTGAAGCTTTCTTT. Its translation: CASSLSRGEAFF.

The rearrangement uses TRBV19 and TRBJ1-2; 10 bases agree with TRBD1. Per germline, CDR1 LNHDA and CDR2 SQIVND (reference sequence). CDR3 length: 17 amino acids. The ends lost 6 bases at V and 4 bases at J; junction bases unmatched: 14. CDR3 in DNA: TGTGCCAGTAGCCCAGGGGGACAGGGGTCTAAACCCTATGGCTACACCTTC. This encodes CASSPGGQGSKPYGYTF.

The V gene is TRBV27, the J gene TRBJ2-2, with D possibly being TRBD2 (6 bases). The CDR3 has 15 amino acids. Germline CDR1 and CDR2: MNHEY and SMNVEV (reference sequence). Between the trimmed V and J ends, which lost 8 bases and 5 bases, there was a span of 18 bases. This CDR3 is CASRPGTQWTGELFF. The CDR3 DNA follows: TGTGCCAGCCGACCCGGGACTCAATGGACCGGGGAGCTGTTTTTT.

The V gene is TRBV2, the J gene TRBJ2-2; possible D gene TRBD2, 5 bases. The V end lost 4 bases, the J end lost 9 bases, and 12 bases lay between the germline ends. This CDR3 has 13 amino acids. Germline assignment: CDR1 SNHLY and CDR2 FYNNEI. The CDR3 reads CASSGVRGRELFF. In DNA, the CDR3 is TGTGCCAGCAGTGGAGTTCGGGGAAGGGAGCTGTTTTTT.

This rearrangement joins TRBV15 to TRBJ2-5, with a possible D match to TRBD1 (6 bases). V was trimmed by 0 bases and J by 3 bases, leaving 11 bases between them. Germline values: CDR1 LNHNV, CDR2 YYDKDF (reference sequence). The length of the CDR3 is 15 residues. CDR3 bases: TGTGCCACCAGCAGAGACGGACAGATAGAAGAGACCCAGTACTTC. It yields the protein CATSRDGQIEETQYF.

The chain recombines TRBV7-8 with TRBJ1-5, with TRBD1 matching over 8 bases. With V trimmed by 1 base and J by 4 bases, 9 bases remained unmatched. This CDR3 has 17 residues. Looked up from germline, CDR1 is SGHVS and CDR2 is FQNEAQ. The CDR3 DNA follows: TGTGCCAGCAGCTTAGAAGGGGCAGGGGGCTATAATCAGCCCCAGCATTTT. Translation: CASSLEGAGGYNQPQHF.

The V gene is TRBV30, the J gene TRBJ1-4, with unresolved D. CDR3 length: 15 amino acids. Germline CDR1 reads GTSNPN; CDR2 reads SVGIG (reference sequence). V was clipped by 0 bases and J by 6 bases, with 14 bases between them. CDR3: CAWSVPTGRYEKLFF. The CDR3, as DNA: TGTGCCTGGAGTGTGCCGACCGGGAGATATGAAAAACTGTTTTTT.